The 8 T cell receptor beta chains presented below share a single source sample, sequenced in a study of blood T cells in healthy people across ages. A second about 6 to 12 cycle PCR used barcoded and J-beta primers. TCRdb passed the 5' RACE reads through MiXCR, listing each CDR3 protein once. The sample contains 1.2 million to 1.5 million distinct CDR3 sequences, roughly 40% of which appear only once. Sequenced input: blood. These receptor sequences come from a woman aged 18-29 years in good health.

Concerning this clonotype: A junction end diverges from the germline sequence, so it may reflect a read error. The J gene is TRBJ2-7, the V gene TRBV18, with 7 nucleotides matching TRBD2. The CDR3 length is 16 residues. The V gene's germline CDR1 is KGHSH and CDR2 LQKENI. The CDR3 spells CASSASTSALPYGQYF. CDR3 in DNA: TGTGCCAGCTCAGCTTCCACTAGCGCTCTACCCTACGGGCAGTACTTC.

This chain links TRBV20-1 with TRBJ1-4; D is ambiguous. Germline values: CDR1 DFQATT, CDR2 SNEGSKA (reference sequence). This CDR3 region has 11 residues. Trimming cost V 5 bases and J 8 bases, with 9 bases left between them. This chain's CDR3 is CSALLREKLFF. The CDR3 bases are TGCAGTGCTCTCCTTAGGGAAAAACTGTTTTTT.

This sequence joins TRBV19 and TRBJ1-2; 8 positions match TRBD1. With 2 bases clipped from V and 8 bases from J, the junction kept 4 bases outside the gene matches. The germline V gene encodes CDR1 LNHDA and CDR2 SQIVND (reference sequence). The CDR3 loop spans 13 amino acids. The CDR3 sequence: CASSIRTGLGYTF. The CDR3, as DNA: TGTGCCAGTAGTATACGGACAGGGTTAGGCTACACCTTC.

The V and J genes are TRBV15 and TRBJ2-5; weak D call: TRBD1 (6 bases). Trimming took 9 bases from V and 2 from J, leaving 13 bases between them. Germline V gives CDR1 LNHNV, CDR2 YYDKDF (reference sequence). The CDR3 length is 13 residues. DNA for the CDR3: TGTGCCACTAACGCCGGGACACAAGAGACCCAGTACTTC. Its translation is CATNAGTQETQYF.

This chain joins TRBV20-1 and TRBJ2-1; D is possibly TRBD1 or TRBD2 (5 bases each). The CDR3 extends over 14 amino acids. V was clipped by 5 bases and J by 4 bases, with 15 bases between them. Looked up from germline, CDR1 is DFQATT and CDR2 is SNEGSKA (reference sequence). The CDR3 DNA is TGCAGTGCTCCGACCGGGACCCTTTACAATGAGCAGTTCTTC. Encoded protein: CSAPTGTLYNEQFF.

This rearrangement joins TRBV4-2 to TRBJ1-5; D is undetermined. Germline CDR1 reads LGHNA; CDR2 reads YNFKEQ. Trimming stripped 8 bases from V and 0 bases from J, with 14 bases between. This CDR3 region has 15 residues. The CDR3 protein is CASRLTGDSNQPQHF. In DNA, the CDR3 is TGTGCCAGCCGCTTAACGGGTGATAGCAATCAGCCCCAGCATTTT.

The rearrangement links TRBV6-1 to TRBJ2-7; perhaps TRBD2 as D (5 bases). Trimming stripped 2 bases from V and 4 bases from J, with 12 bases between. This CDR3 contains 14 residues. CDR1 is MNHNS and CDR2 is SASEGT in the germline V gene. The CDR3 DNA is TGTGCCAGCAGTGAAAACGGACTTTGGTACGAGCAGTACTTC. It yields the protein CASSENGLWYEQYF.

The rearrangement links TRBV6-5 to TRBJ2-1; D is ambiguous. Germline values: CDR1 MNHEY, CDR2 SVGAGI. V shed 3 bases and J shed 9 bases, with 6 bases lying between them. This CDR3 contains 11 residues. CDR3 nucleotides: TGTGCCAGCAGTTATCTCACTGAGCAGTTCTTC. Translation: CASSYLTEQFF.